This TCR beta chain emerged from a study of blood T cell repertoires in COVID-19. Cohorts were determined from participant-reported clinical history. CDR1 is KGHDR, CDR2 SFDVKD, per germline. Trimming removed 1 base from V and 5 bases from J, with 4 bases in between. The CDR3 extends over 12 amino acids. Using immunoSEQ multiplex PCR, the repertoire was profiled, and TCRdb retains in-frame clones only, with some absent. The data hold approximately 250,000 clones, with approximately 88% observed a single time. V and J are TRBV24-1 and TRBJ2-5; no reliable D call. The receptor comes from a woman between 40 and 50 years old who had been exposed to COVID-19. Sequencing was performed on PBMCs or T cells enriched from blood (not recorded which). CDR3 sequence: CATSDFEETQYF. In DNA form, the CDR3 reads TGTGCCACCAGTGATTTTGAGGAGACCCAGTACTTC.